One sample yielded the 9 T cell receptor beta chains listed below, sequenced in a study of T cells after yellow fever vaccination (dated by TCRdb to between 2018 and 2021). The sample's treatment or condition, from its label and the paper: live attenuated yellow fever vaccine strain. Library preparation employed 5' RACE. TCRdb lists the instrument as Illumina HiSeq 2500. TCRdb reran the public reads through fastp at Q25 and MiXCR, keeping productive beta chains. Identical CDR3 proteins give one entry, which carries the most common genes and DNA. The sample table holds 500,000 to 650,000 distinct CDR3 sequences, of which about a sixth were seen once. About 18% of the sample belongs to the ten largest clones. This specimen was PBMCs, taken around 5 days after the first yellow fever vaccination. Receptor source: a man younger than 35 who received the YFV17D yellow fever vaccine.

The gene calls are TRBV6-6 and TRBJ2-3; tentatively, D is TRBD1 (6 bases). Looked up from germline, CDR1 is MNHNY and CDR2 is SVGAGI (reference sequence). The CDR3 runs to 12 residues. Trimming removed 6 bases from V and 4 bases from J, with 8 bases in between. CDR3 DNA sequence: TGTGCCAGCAGCCGACAGGCAGATACGCAGTATTTT. Encoded protein: CASSRQADTQYF.

The rearrangement joins TRBV11-2 to TRBJ1-5; 8 nucleotides align to TRBD1. Losses at the gene ends were 4 bases for V and 7 bases for J; bases not matched to a gene: 6. Germline-derived CDR1 and CDR2 are SGHAT and FQNNGV. The CDR3 is made up of 14 amino acids. The CDR3 DNA follows: TGTGCCAGCAGCTCGACAGGGGAAGACCAGCCCCAGCATTTT. This translates into CASSSTGEDQPQHF.

This clonotype was detected ten times or more. This chain links TRBV5-5 with TRBJ2-1; a weak D match, TRBD2 (5 bases). The CDR3 spans 14 residues. V dropped 3 bases and J dropped 5 bases, with 12 bases sitting between them. Per germline, CDR1 SGHKS and CDR2 YYEKEE (reference sequence). The CDR3 spells CASSWVGKDNEQFF. The CDR3 bases are TGTGCCAGCAGCTGGGTCGGGAAAGACAATGAGCAGTTCTTC.

This clonotype was recorded a few times. The chain has TRBV7-9 and TRBJ2-5, with 8 bases lining up with TRBD2. Germline CDR1 and CDR2: SEHNR and FQNEAQ (reference sequence). Trimming cost V 5 bases and J 3 bases; bases outside gene matches: 14. This CDR3 is 17 amino acids long. CDR3 region: CASSKRASGWGKETQYF. The CDR3 nucleotides read TGTGCCAGCAGCAAGCGTGCTAGCGGGTGGGGCAAAGAGACCCAGTACTTC.

In its sample, this clonotype was seen many times. The V call is TRBV12-3 or TRBV12-4, the J call TRBJ2-5; 8 nucleotides match TRBD2. The CDR3 spans 15 residues. V was clipped by 7 bases and J by 1 base; unmatched bases: 8. CDR3 DNA: TGTGCCAGCAATCCGAGCGGGGGATCCCAAGAGACCCAGTACTTC. Encoded protein: CASNPSGGSQETQYF.

This clonotype was recorded a few times. The chain uses TRBV5-4 and TRBJ1-1; D not certain. The CDR3 has 12 residues. Germline lookup yields CDR1 SGHNT and CDR2 YYREEE (reference sequence). The V gene lost 0 bases and the J gene lost 8 bases, with 8 bases spanning the gap. The CDR3 nucleotides read TGTGCCAGCAGCTTGGGACAAAGAGAAGCTTTCTTT. Its protein product is CASSLGQREAFF.

The rearrangement links TRBV28 to TRBJ1-1; weak D call: TRBD1 (5 bases). Germline V gene sequence: CDR1 MDHEN, CDR2 SYDVKM. Deletions cut 1 base from V and 4 bases from J, with 13 bases between. This CDR3 contains 15 residues. CDR3 residues: CASSLYQGGSTEAFF. CDR3 DNA: TGTGCCAGCAGTTTATATCAGGGAGGCAGCACTGAAGCTTTCTTT.

This chain joins TRBV5-1 and TRBJ1-1; possibly TRBD1 for D (5 bases). V lost 2 bases, J lost 4 bases, and 18 bases lay in between. Germline V gene lookup returns CDR1 SGHRS and CDR2 YFSETQ. The CDR3 sequence is 16 residues long. In DNA, the CDR3 is TGCGCCAGCAGCTTTTCCTTTGGACGGGGCGGCACTGAAGCTTTCTTT. It codes for CASSFSFGRGGTEAFF.

The chain links TRBV7-8 to TRBJ2-7; D is unclear. CDR3 length equals 14 residues. Germline assignment: CDR1 SGHVS and CDR2 FQNEAQ. V lost 4 bases, J lost 0 bases, and 10 bases lay in between. CDR3 sequence: CASSSHMSSYEQYF. CDR3 sequence (DNA): TGTGCCAGCAGCTCTCACATGAGCTCCTACGAGCAGTACTTC.